Following are 11 T cell receptor beta chains from one sample sequenced in a study of blood T cell repertoires in COVID-19. Produced via immunoSEQ multiplex PCR; TCRdb's table is partial and in-frame only. In the table there are 100,000 or so clones, around 81% of which are singletons. Input material: peripheral blood. Receptors originate from a man aged 50-59 years with active or convalescent COVID-19.

A single count supports this clone. The genes are TRBV3-1 (or the pseudogene TRBV3-2) and TRBJ2-7; TRBD1 matches at 7 bases. The V gene end was trimmed by 7 bases and the J gene end by 3 bases; junction bases not matched to a gene: 9. CDR3 size: 14 residues. Germline V gene data show CDR1 as LGHDT and CDR2 as YNNKEL (reference sequence). The CDR3 sequence: CASTHGTAIYEQYF. For the CDR3, the DNA is TGTGCCAGCACCCATGGGACAGCGATCTACGAGCAGTACTTC.

The CDR3 nucleotides are TGTGCCAGCAGCCCCGCTAGCGGGAGGGCCGTAGATACGCAGTATTTT. Encoded protein: CASSPASGRAVDTQYF. The chain joins TRBV7-3 to TRBJ2-3; 12 bases align to TRBD2. The CDR3 runs to 16 residues. Germline CDR1 reads SGHTA; CDR2 reads FQGTGA. V trimming: 5 bases; J trimming: 5 bases; junction bases outside the gene matches: 8.

The chain is built from TRBV7-9 and TRBJ2-7; no definite D call. The ends were cut back, 2 bases at V and 0 bases at J, with 14 bases in the middle. The CDR3 length is 16 residues. Per the germline V gene, CDR1 is SEHNR and CDR2 is FQNEAQ (reference sequence). CDR3 amino acids: CASSLWSRRSSYEQYF. CDR3 nucleotides: TGTGCCAGCAGCTTATGGTCTAGGCGGAGCTCCTACGAGCAGTACTTC.

This clone was seen just once. The chain is built from TRBV12-2 and TRBJ1-3. TRBV12-2 is a pseudogene. There are 15 residues in the CDR3. As DNA, the CDR3 is TGTGCAAGTCGCCCTCCCCACGACTCAGGAAACACCATATATTTT. Its protein is CASRPPHDSGNTIYF.

The CDR3 protein is CASSWGLLAGGTDTQYF. DNA of the CDR3: TGCGCCAGCAGCTGGGGCCTCCTAGCGGGAGGAACAGATACGCAGTATTTT. This sequence joins TRBV5-1 and TRBJ2-3; 11 positions agree with TRBD2. The CDR3 is 17 amino acids. V was clipped by 3 bases and J by 3 bases; unmatched bases: 9. Germline CDR1 and CDR2: SGHRS and YFSETQ.

The chain couples TRBV6-5 to TRBJ1-1; TRBD1 agrees at 10 bases. From germline, CDR1 is MNHEY and CDR2 SVGAGI. The CDR3 totals 15 residues. V lost 2 bases and J lost 4; bases outside the gene matches: 4. For the CDR3, the DNA is TGTGCCAGCAGTTACCGGACAGGGGGGACCACTGAAGCTTTCTTT. This encodes CASSYRTGGTTEAFF.

A few counts support this clone. The chain carries TRBV11-3 and TRBJ2-2, with TRBD2 matching 9 bases. CDR1 and CDR2 from the germline V gene are SGHNT and YENEEA. The CDR3 contains 16 residues. The trim removed 1 base at V and 4 bases at J, leaving 4 bases unmatched. For the CDR3, the DNA is TGTGCCAGCAGCTTAGTTCTAGCGGGACCCACCGGGGAGCTGTTTTTT. This sequence encodes CASSLVLAGPTGELFF.

J is TRBJ1-1 and V is TRBV6-4; D is ambiguous. Trimming removed 4 bases at V and 1 base at J, with 10 bases between. Germline assignment: CDR1 MRHNA and CDR2 SNTAGT. The CDR3 totals 14 residues. The CDR3 sequence: CASSADPGNTEAFF. CDR3 nucleotide sequence: TGTGCCAGCAGTGCCGACCCGGGGAACACTGAAGCTTTCTTT.

The genes are TRBV7-2 and TRBJ2-3; D is unresolved. The V and J ends lost 3 bases and 4 bases respectively, with 8 bases between them. From germline, CDR1 is SGHTA and CDR2 FQGNSA. This CDR3 spans 13 amino acids. CDR3 region: CASSFFGSDTQYF. CDR3 DNA sequence: TGTGCCAGCAGCTTCTTCGGGTCAGATACGCAGTATTTT.

The CDR3 DNA is TGCAGTGCTAGTACTAGCGGGAGTGCGGTCGAGCAGTACTTC. Protein: CSASTSGSAVEQYF. The chain uses TRBV20-1 and TRBJ2-7; 11 bases are shared with TRBD2. V shed 3 bases, J shed 6 bases, and the junction held 7 bases outside the gene matches. Germline V gene sequence: CDR1 DFQATT, CDR2 SNEGSKA (reference sequence). There are 14 residues in the CDR3.

The rearrangement joins TRBV3-1 (or the pseudogene TRBV3-2) to TRBJ1-6, with a tentative D call TRBD1 (5 bases). The germline CDR1 and CDR2 sequences are LGHDT and YNNKEL (reference sequence). This CDR3 is built from 15 residues. V was clipped by 0 bases and J by 9 bases, with 12 bases between them. CDR3 residues: CASSQDPQGRSPLHF. Written as DNA, the CDR3 is TGTGCCAGCAGCCAAGATCCGCAGGGTCGTTCACCCCTCCACTTT.